This paragraph reports one T cell receptor beta chain. What it binds is not known. Researchers took blood at baseline, on cycle 4 day 1, and on cycle 7 day 1. The data belong to a study of OX40 agonist ivuxolimab in advanced cancers. The germline gives CDR1 ENHRY, CDR2 SYGVKD. The V segment lost 4 bases and the J segment 2 bases; nucleotides outside the gene matches: 5. The CDR3 consists of 15 residues. The protocol was immunoSEQ multiplex PCR, while the TCRdb copy is restricted to in-frame clones and leaves out a portion. The data contain tens of thousands of clones, around four fifths of them seen just once; the ten biggest clones take up 2.5% to 3.5%. Points from the study as a whole: In general, CD8+ T cells held more expanded clones than CD4+ did, on average. The study found among the lowest clonal expansion in partial responders at 0.1-3.0 mg/kg. Clonal expansion from baseline to week 6 occurred in both CD4+ and CD8+ T cells.

This TCR was recovered from an adult with an advanced solid tumor such as melanoma, head and neck, liver or kidney cancer. The V gene is TRBV10-3, the J gene TRBJ2-5; 9 positions agree with TRBD1. Sample: CD4+ or CD8+ T cells sorted from blood, taken in a trial of the OX40 agonist ivuxolimab. CDR3 bases: TGTGCCATCAGTGGGGACAGGGTATGGCAAGAGACCCAGTACTTC. Protein sequence: CAISGDRVWQETQYF.